This section outlines one TCR beta chain sequence together with its context. The antigen is undetermined. The PCR ran on 60 Vbeta and 13 Jbeta primers. Clones were sequenced by immunoSEQ multiplex PCR, and TCRdb holds only the in-frame ones, with some missing. The sample contains some 120,000 clones, more than 60% of which appear only once. The V gene lost 2 bases and the J gene lost 6 bases, with 5 bases spanning the gap. CDR3 length: 13 residues. Germline lookup yields CDR1 MRHNA and CDR2 SNTAGT. These data are taken from a study of cytomegalovirus exposure and HLA in healthy donors. Broader study findings: The CMV antigen specificity of a few CMV-associated chains was confirmed through in vitro analysis. Because they were indistinguishable, some V segments, including TRBV6-2 and TRBV6-3, were excluded. For TCR beta chains, V- and J-gene trimming was later linked to a missense DCLRE1C variant.

The specimen was PBMCs. The TCR originated in a middle-aged woman in good health and CMV-seropositive. The chain has TRBV6-4 and TRBJ1-6; D gene ambiguous. CDR3 protein: CASSDQINSPLHF. CDR3 nucleotide sequence: TGTGCCAGCAGTGACCAGATTAATTCACCCCTCCACTTT.